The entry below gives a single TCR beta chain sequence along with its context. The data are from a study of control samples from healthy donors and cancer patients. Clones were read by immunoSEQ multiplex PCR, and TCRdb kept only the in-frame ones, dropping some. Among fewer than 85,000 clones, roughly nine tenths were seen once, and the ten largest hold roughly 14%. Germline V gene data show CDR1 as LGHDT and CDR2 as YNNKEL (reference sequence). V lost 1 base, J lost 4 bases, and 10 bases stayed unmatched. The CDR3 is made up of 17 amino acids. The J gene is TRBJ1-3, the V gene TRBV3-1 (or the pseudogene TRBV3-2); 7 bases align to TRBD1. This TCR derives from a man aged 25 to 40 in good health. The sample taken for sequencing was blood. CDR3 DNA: TGTGCCAGCAGCCAAGGGGAGCTTACAGGGGAAGGAAACACCATATATTTT. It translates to CASSQGELTGEGNTIYF.